This T cell receptor (beta chain) was identified in a study of regulatory T cells in long-lasting Graves disease. Across the study: For a period under 3 months, newly diagnosed Graves' patients had taken antithyroid drugs.

The time point here: newly diagnosed GD, antithyroid drugs for less than 3 months. Following extraction of RNA from PBMCs, that RNA was used to make the TCR library. In the case of this clonotype: No antigen is known for it.

TCR beta libraries were built with iRepertoire HTBI primers and Arm-PCR of CDR3 regions. In TCRdb, the multiplex PCR reads were re-called with MiXCR into one record per CDR3 protein. The repertoire has 450,000 to 650,000 distinct CDR3 sequences, roughly 15% of them found once; the top ten carry more than 20%. The study's findings and limits: It was in persistent disease that TRBV28, TRBJ1-2 and TRBJ2-5 were favored.

Trimming pared 4 bases from V and 0 bases from J, leaving 7 bases between. The CDR3 has 14 amino acids. These sequences were also reported in another study, on T cells in Graves' hyperthyroidism and ophthalmopathy. That work contributes: HTBI primers were the set used in a first-round RT-PCR of the TCR CDR3.

The sequence derives from a woman aged 40 to 65 with Graves disease. The sample was peripheral blood mononuclear cells (PBMCs), taken at new diagnosis, from a patient treated with antithyroid drugs. V gene TRBV12-3 or TRBV12-4 combines with J gene TRBJ1-3, with D uncertain. CDR3 region: CASSSWVSGNTIYF. CDR3 DNA sequence: TGTGCCAGCAGTTCTTGGGTCTCTGGAAACACCATATATTTT.